Following are 22 T cell receptor beta chains from one sample sequenced in a study of graft-versus-host responses after intestinal transplantation. Generated by immunoSEQ multiplex PCR, the TCRdb table keeps only in-frame clones and is missing some. The sample includes about 20,000 clones, about 45% of them seen just once. Sequences were derived from alloreactive CD4+ T cells from a mixed lymphocyte reaction culture, sampled before intestinal transplant. Subset: CFSE-low proliferating T cells sorted from approximately 6-day pre-transplant mixed lymphocyte reaction (GvH or HvG direction). These receptors were taken from a human patient who received an intestinal transplant.

The chain has TRBV11-2 and TRBJ1-2, with D unclear. V was trimmed by 2 bases and J by 5 bases, leaving 9 bases between them. This CDR3 has 13 residues. CDR1 and CDR2 (germline): SGHAT, FQNNGV. CDR3 residues: CASSLRLTYGYTF. The CDR3 nucleotides are TGTGCCAGCAGCTTAAGGTTGACTTATGGCTACACCTTC.

CDR3 in DNA: TGTGCCAGCGGACAGGGGGTTTACGAGCAGTACTTC. Translating gives CASGQGVYEQYF. This sequence joins TRBV6-5 and TRBJ2-7; 10 nucleotides line up with TRBD1. The germline V gene has CDR1 MNHEY and CDR2 SVGAGI. The CDR3 totals 12 residues. V shed 8 bases, J shed 4 bases, and the junction held 2 bases outside the gene matches.

The chain links TRBV19 to TRBJ2-7; 9 positions agree with TRBD1. The CDR3 length is 15 residues. Germline values: CDR1 LNHDA, CDR2 SQIVND (reference sequence). V was clipped by 6 bases and J by 7 bases; unmatched bases: 13. In DNA, the CDR3 is TGTGCCAGTAGCCGGACAGGGGAAATTTCGCGGGAGCAGTACTTC. Its translation is CASSRTGEISREQYF.

This chain connects TRBV9 to TRBJ2-3, with 11 bases matching TRBD2. The ends lost 4 bases at V and 6 bases at J; junction bases unmatched: 10. CDR1 and CDR2 from the germline V gene are SGDLS and YYNGEE. The CDR3 sequence is 16 residues long. CDR3 loop: CASSILAGGPSDTQYF. The CDR3 DNA reads as TGTGCCAGCAGCATCCTAGCGGGGGGCCCGTCGGATACGCAGTATTTT.

The table lists this clone with a few counts. The chain couples TRBV5-6 to TRBJ2-7; D uncertain. V lost 4 bases to trimming and J lost 2 bases, with 7 bases between them. The CDR3 contains 12 residues. Germline assignment: CDR1 SGHDT and CDR2 YYEEEE. The CDR3 spells CASSAEAYEQYF. The CDR3 DNA reads TGTGCCAGCAGCGCCGAGGCCTACGAGCAGTACTTC.

The CDR3 DNA sequence: TGTGCCAGCAGTGGGTGGGGGCTGGCCAATGAAAAACTGTTTTTT. Encoded protein: CASSGWGLANEKLFF. This sequence joins TRBV2 and TRBJ1-4; D perhaps matches TRBD1 (6 bases). With 4 bases removed from V and 5 bases from J, the gap between germline ends came to 14 bases. The CDR3 spans 15 residues. CDR1 and CDR2 from the germline V gene are SNHLY and FYNNEI. Looking up the rest from reference TRBV2 and TRBJ1-4 gives the full variable domain: EPEVTQTPSHQVTQMGQEVILRCVPISNHLYFYWYRQILGQKVEFLVSFYNNEISEKSEIFDDQFSVERPDGSNFTLKIRSTKLEDSAMYFCASSGWGLANEKLFFGSGTQLSVL.

This clone was seen a handful of times. The chain couples TRBV6-1 to TRBJ1-6, with D possibly TRBD1 on 5 matching bases. The CDR3 loop spans 11 amino acids. CDR1 is MNHNS and CDR2 is SASEGT in the germline V gene. V was trimmed by 8 bases and J by 7 bases, leaving 6 bases between them. CDR3 in amino acids: CASGGNSPLHF. The CDR3 bases are TGTGCCAGCGGGGGGAATTCACCCCTCCACTTT.

The chain has TRBV5-1 and TRBJ2-5, with a possible D match to TRBD2 (5 bases). The DNA end is more similar to TRBJ2-7, so the J call may be wrong. The CDR3 sequence is 14 residues long. Germline CDR1 reads SGHRS; CDR2 reads YFSETQ. CDR3 bases: TGCGCCAGCCAACCGGACCTACCGGGGTCCGAGCAGTACTTC. This encodes CASQPDLPGSEQYF.

The chain couples TRBV27 to TRBJ1-6, with a tentative D call TRBD1 (5 bases). CDR3 size: 15 residues. Germline V CDR1 and CDR2: MNHEY, SMNVEV (reference sequence). Trimming cost V 5 bases and J 0 bases, with 8 bases left between them. CDR3 protein: CASSHRSSYNSPLHF. Written as DNA, the CDR3 is TGTGCCAGCAGTCACAGGAGCTCCTATAATTCACCCCTCCACTTT.

This clone was observed a handful of times. The V and J genes are TRBV5-1 and TRBJ2-3; 11 bases align to TRBD2. V shed 0 bases, J shed 0 bases, and the junction held 12 bases outside the gene matches. The germline V gene has CDR1 SGHRS and CDR2 YFSETQ. The CDR3 sequence is 20 residues long. The CDR3 region has the DNA TGCGCCAGCAGCTTGGTGCTAGCGGGGGGCACAACCGCTAGCACAGATACGCAGTATTTT. Translating gives CASSLVLAGGTTASTDTQYF.

This clone is a singleton in its sample. CDR3 DNA: TGTGCCAGCAGCTCTGGCGGACTAGCGGGGGGAGCAGAGACCCAGTACTTC. This sequence encodes CASSSGGLAGGAETQYF. V is TRBV5-4 and J is TRBJ2-5; 14 positions agree with TRBD2. The CDR3 is made up of 17 amino acids. The V segment lost 3 bases and the J segment 4 bases; nucleotides outside the gene matches: 8. The germline CDR1 and CDR2 sequences are SGHNT and YYREEE (reference sequence). Using reference TRBV5-4 and TRBJ2-5 for the parts outside the CDR3, the full variable domain is ETGVTQSPTHLIKTRGQQVTLRCSSQSGHNTVSWYQQALGQGPQFIFQYYREEENGRGNFPPRFSGLQFPNYSSELNVNALELDDSALYLCASSSGGLAGGAETQYFGPGTRLLVL.

The sample holds a few counts of this clone. The CDR3 protein is CASSLGAGGGQETQYF. The CDR3 nucleotides are TGCGCCAGCAGCTTGGGTGCGGGGGGCGGACAAGAGACCCAGTACTTC. The V and J genes are TRBV5-1 and TRBJ2-5, with 8 nucleotides matching TRBD2. The trim removed 0 bases at V and 2 bases at J, leaving 6 bases unmatched. Germline loops: CDR1 SGHRS, CDR2 YFSETQ. The CDR3 has 16 residues.

This clone has a single count. The chain recombines TRBV18 with TRBJ1-2, with no clear D. V lost 8 bases and J lost 3, with 16 bases in between. Germline CDR1 KGHSH, CDR2 LQKENI. This CDR3 spans 14 amino acids. CDR3 nucleotides: TGTGCCAGCCGATGGGCAATCCAAGACTATGGCTACACCTTC. This translates into CASRWAIQDYGYTF.

This clone was picked up a small number of times. The chain combines TRBV9 with TRBJ2-7, with D uncertain. The ends were cut back, 3 bases at V and 0 bases at J, with 7 bases in the middle. The germline CDR1 and CDR2 sequences are SGDLS and YYNGEE. CDR3 length: 13 residues. CDR3 in DNA: TGTGCCAGCAGCGCACCTAACTCCTACGAGCAGTACTTC. Translated, it gives CASSAPNSYEQYF.

This chain links TRBV9 with TRBJ2-1; TRBD1 matches at 9 bases. CDR3 length equals 18 residues. Germline CDR1 SGDLS, CDR2 YYNGEE. Germline trimming cut 0 bases from V and 4 bases from J; bases unmatched to any gene: 11. CDR3 sequence reads: CASSVEHGQGSPYNEQFF. As DNA, the CDR3 is TGTGCCAGCAGCGTAGAGCATGGACAGGGGAGCCCTTACAATGAGCAGTTCTTC.

The CDR3 region is CASSLLMADTEAFF. Written as DNA, the CDR3 is TGCGCCAGCAGCTTGTTGATGGCGGACACTGAAGCTTTCTTT. The genes are TRBV5-1 and TRBJ1-1, with unresolved D. CDR3 length equals 14 residues. V lost 1 base, J lost 3 bases, and 10 bases lay in between. Germline CDR1 and CDR2: SGHRS and YFSETQ.

The J gene is TRBJ1-6, the V gene TRBV7-2, with a possible D match to TRBD1 (5 bases). Per the germline V gene, CDR1 is SGHTA and CDR2 is FQGNSA. The CDR3 is 15 amino acids. The V gene lost 0 bases and the J gene lost 7 bases, with 10 bases spanning the gap. As DNA, the CDR3 is TGTGCCAGCAGCTTAGCGTTGGGGCTGAATTCACCCCTCCACTTT. Amino acids: CASSLALGLNSPLHF.

This rearrangement joins TRBV2 to TRBJ2-3, with D possibly being TRBD2 (6 bases). Trimming took off 6 bases at V and 4 bases at J, with 8 bases between the two ends. Germline V CDR1 and CDR2: SNHLY, FYNNEI. This CDR3 has 12 residues. CDR3 sequence: CASSSSADTQYF. DNA for the CDR3: TGTGCCAGCAGCTCTAGCGCAGATACGCAGTATTTT.

This clone appeared a few times. This CDR3 is CASSDSHTSGGQETQYF. DNA for the CDR3: TGTGCCAGCAGTGACTCCCATACTAGCGGGGGACAAGAGACCCAGTACTTC. The chain combines TRBV6-4 with TRBJ2-5; 11 bases agree with TRBD2. The ends lost 0 bases at V and 2 bases at J; junction bases unmatched: 5. Looked up from germline, CDR1 is MRHNA and CDR2 is SNTAGT. CDR3 length equals 17 residues.

The rearrangement joins TRBV7-6 to TRBJ2-2, with 9 bases identical to TRBD1. The junction had 11 bases not matched to a gene; V was cut back by 5 bases and J by 1 base. Per germline, CDR1 SGHVS and CDR2 FNYEAQ. This CDR3 has 18 amino acids. CDR3 DNA: TGTGCCAGCAGCACCGCCCTTGGGGGACAGGGGAACACCGGGGAGCTGTTTTTT. Protein sequence: CASSTALGGQGNTGELFF.

V usage is TRBV5-1 and J usage is TRBJ2-7; perhaps TRBD1 as D (6 bases). Germline values: CDR1 SGHRS, CDR2 YFSETQ. This CDR3 is 12 amino acids long. Trimming cost V 4 bases and J 3 bases, with 8 bases left between them. CDR3 residues: CASSRTDYEQYF. The DNA for the CDR3 is TGCGCCAGCAGCCGGACAGACTACGAGCAGTACTTC.

The chain employs TRBV29-1 and TRBJ2-1, with 8 bases that match TRBD2. The CDR3 length is 14 residues. Germline CDR1 and CDR2: SQVTM and ANQGSEA. With V trimmed by 5 bases and J by 0 bases, 3 bases remained unmatched. CDR3 in amino acids: CSVKSGSSYNEQFF. The CDR3 DNA reads as TGCAGCGTTAAGAGCGGGAGCTCCTACAATGAGCAGTTCTTC.